A single TCR beta chain is shown here with its context. Its antigen is still unknown. This sample is drawn from a study of CD8+ T cells in alopecia areata. Findings of the study overall: TCR sharing across patients was less clear than in mice, possibly HLA-related.

Extracted RNA was reverse transcribed into cDNA, the sequencing template. The protocol was immunoSEQ multiplex PCR, while the TCRdb copy is restricted to in-frame clones and leaves out a portion. The sample carries roughly 200,000 clones, roughly three fifths recorded once. Treatment reported: oral pan-JAK inhibitor, 5-10 mg twice daily. Here the sequenced sample was CD4+ T cells sorted from blood, taken at week 4, from a patient treated with tofacitinib. The sequence came from a human donor with alopecia areata.

Written as DNA, the CDR3 is TGCAGTGCTCCTCAAGGGGAGACCCAGTACTTC. This translates into CSAPQGETQYF. The genes are TRBV20-1 and TRBJ2-5; D call uncertain. CDR1 and CDR2 from the germline V gene are DFQATT and SNEGSKA (reference sequence). The CDR3 covers 11 residues. V was pared by 5 bases and J by 5 bases, with 9 bases between.